This T cell receptor (beta chain) originates from a study of T cells in Graves' hyperthyroidism and ophthalmopathy. Overall study: Peripheral blood was drawn at first diagnosis, prior to all treatment.

Between the trimmed V and J ends, which lost 2 bases and 1 base, there was a span of 12 bases. CDR3 length equals 17 residues. The germline V gene encodes CDR1 SGHAT and CDR2 FQNNGV. The source material, RNA transcripts, was used to amplify TCR beta CDR3 regions. The TCR CDR3 first-round RT-PCR relied on the HTBI primer set. TCRdb re-called the multiplex PCR reads through MiXCR, storing one row per CDR3 protein. Among roughly 570,000 distinct CDR3 sequences listed, about 15% were seen once. The sequenced sample consisted of blood. The chain employs TRBV11-2 and TRBJ2-6, with D uncertain. This clonotype was sampled from a woman in her twenties or thirties with Graves' hyperthyroidism. CDR3 residues: CASSLKYRRSGANVLTF. Written as DNA, the CDR3 is TGTGCCAGCAGCTTAAAGTACCGGCGGTCTGGGGCCAACGTCCTGACTTTC.